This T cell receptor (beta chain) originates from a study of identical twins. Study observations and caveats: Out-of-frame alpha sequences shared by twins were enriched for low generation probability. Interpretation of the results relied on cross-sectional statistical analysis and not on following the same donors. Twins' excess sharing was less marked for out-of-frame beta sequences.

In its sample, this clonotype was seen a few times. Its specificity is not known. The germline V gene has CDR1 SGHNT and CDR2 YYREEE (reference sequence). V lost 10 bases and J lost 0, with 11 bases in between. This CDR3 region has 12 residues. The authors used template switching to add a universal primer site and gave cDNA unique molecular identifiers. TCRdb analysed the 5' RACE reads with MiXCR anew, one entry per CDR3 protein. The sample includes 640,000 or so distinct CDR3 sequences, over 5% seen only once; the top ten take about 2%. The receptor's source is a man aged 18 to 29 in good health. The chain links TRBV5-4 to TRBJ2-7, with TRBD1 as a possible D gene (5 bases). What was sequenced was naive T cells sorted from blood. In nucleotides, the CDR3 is TGTGCCCCCCCCGACAGCTCCTACGAGCAGTACTTC. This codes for CAPPDSSYEQYF.